Below are 17 T cell receptor beta chains sequenced from a single sample in a study of T-cell memory formation after mild COVID-19. TCRdb re-called the 5' RACE reads with MiXCR, one entry per CDR3 protein. The top ten hold about 21% of the sample, which has more than 150,000 distinct CDR3 sequences, roughly 23% seen once. The source material was PBMCs or a T cell subset sorted from them (not recorded which). Receptors were obtained from an adult woman who had mild COVID-19 (a few samples of this study predate the infection). Cell type and time point are not known.

V and J are TRBV30 and TRBJ1-1; TRBD1 might be the D (6 bases). This CDR3 has 13 amino acids. V lost 5 bases and J lost 1, with 11 bases in between. Germline assignment: CDR1 GTSNPN and CDR2 SVGIG (reference sequence). The CDR3 reads CAWVGQTNTEAFF. CDR3 nucleotides: TGTGCCTGGGTAGGACAGACGAACACTGAAGCTTTCTTT.

The CDR3 here is CASSGRGRGYGYTF. CDR3 DNA: TGTGCCAGCAGTGGACGGGGGCGCGGCTATGGCTACACCTTC. The chain recombines TRBV25-1 with TRBJ1-2, with a tentative D call TRBD1 (6 bases). The CDR3 sequence is 14 residues long. Germline V gene sequence: CDR1 MGHDK, CDR2 SYGVNS. Between the trimmed V and J ends, which lost 4 bases and 4 bases, there was a span of 13 bases.

This clonotype was seen a few times. Here the CDR3 reads CAISETFGQGYSQPQHF. The DNA of the CDR3 is TGTGCCATCAGTGAGACCTTCGGACAAGGATACAGTCAGCCCCAGCATTTT. V gene TRBV10-3 combines with J gene TRBJ1-5; TRBD1 might be the D (5 bases). The CDR3 covers 17 residues. Germline V gene data show CDR1 as ENHRY and CDR2 as SYGVKD. Trimming left V 2 bases short and J 6 bases short, with 20 bases between.

Only a few counts were recorded for this clonotype. The V call is TRBV10-3, the J call TRBJ2-1, with 7 bases fitting TRBD1. V shed 0 bases and J 7 bases; nucleotides not matched to a gene: 6. CDR1 ENHRY and CDR2 SYGVKD come from the germline V gene. The CDR3 sequence is 15 residues long. Here the CDR3 reads CAISESDRLGNEQFF. CDR3 bases: TGTGCCATCAGTGAGTCGGACAGGCTCGGAAATGAGCAGTTCTTC.

This clonotype has more than one count but fewer than ten. This chain's CDR3 is CASSSWTESFNEQFF. CDR3 coding DNA: TGTGCCAGCAGCTCTTGGACCGAATCGTTCAATGAGCAGTTCTTC. This rearrangement joins TRBV5-4 to TRBJ2-1; the D is unclear. The CDR3 extends over 15 amino acids. Germline lookup yields CDR1 SGHNT and CDR2 YYREEE (reference sequence). Trimming took 3 bases from V and 6 from J, leaving 16 bases between them.

V gene TRBV7-9 combines with J gene TRBJ2-7; TRBD2 agrees at 8 bases. The CDR3 loop spans 15 amino acids. V dropped 1 base and J dropped 7; count of bases not matched to a gene: 9. CDR1 is SEHNR, CDR2 FQNEAQ, per germline (reference sequence). Here the CDR3 DNA reads TGTGCCAGCAGCTTAGTCCTCCGAGCGGGAGAAGAGCAGTACTTC. Amino acids: CASSLVLRAGEEQYF.

A few counts support this clonotype. J is TRBJ2-1 and V is TRBV24-1, with TRBD2 identical over 8 bases. With 4 bases clipped from V and 0 bases from J, the junction kept 4 bases outside the gene matches. Per the germline V gene, CDR1 is KGHDR and CDR2 is SFDVKD. The CDR3 sequence is 16 residues long. The CDR3 loop reads CATSEVAGSSYNEQFF. The CDR3 DNA follows: TGTGCCACCAGTGAGGTAGCGGGAAGCTCCTACAATGAGCAGTTCTTC.

J is TRBJ2-1 and V is TRBV2; D unresolved. The CDR3 is 14 amino acids. In germline, CDR1 is SNHLY, CDR2 FYNNEI. The V end lost 2 bases, the J end lost 8 bases, and 13 bases lay between the germline ends. The chain's CDR3 is CASSESLRLDEQFF. CDR3 nucleotides: TGTGCCAGCAGTGAATCTCTCCGGCTCGATGAGCAGTTCTTC.

The CDR3 DNA sequence: TGTGCCAGCAGCAATCGGACTAGCGGGAGGAGGGCCTCCTACGAGCAGTACTTC. Its translation is CASSNRTSGRRASYEQYF. The chain employs TRBV7-2 and TRBJ2-7, with 14 positions matching TRBD2. V was pared by 5 bases and J by 0 bases, with 9 bases of the junction left unmatched. Germline CDR1 SGHTA, CDR2 FQGNSA. The CDR3 runs 18 residues.

This clonotype turned up a few times. The chain uses TRBV7-9 and TRBJ1-1; no definite D call. CDR3 length: 14 amino acids. Germline values: CDR1 SEHNR, CDR2 FQNEAQ (reference sequence). V was clipped by 6 bases and J by 1 base, with 12 bases between them. This chain's CDR3 is CASSFGPTNTEAFF. CDR3 nucleotide sequence: TGTGCCAGCAGTTTTGGACCGACGAACACTGAAGCTTTCTTT.

The CDR3 DNA is TGTGCCAGCAGCCCGCTGTGGGGATCCCAAGAGACCCAGTACTTC. Encoded protein: CASSPLWGSQETQYF. The V and J genes are TRBV12-3 or TRBV12-4 and TRBJ2-5; D remains unclear. The CDR3 consists of 15 residues. The ends were cut back, 6 bases at V and 1 base at J, with 15 bases in the middle.

This clonotype appeared a few times. The chain is built from TRBV5-6 and TRBJ1-3, with D uncertain. The CDR3 length is 16 residues. V was cut by 2 bases and J by 1 base, with 13 bases left in between. Germline V gene lookup returns CDR1 SGHDT and CDR2 YYEEEE. The CDR3 DNA is TGTGCCAGCAGCTTTGCCGGAACCCTATCTGGAAACACCATATATTTT. It encodes CASSFAGTLSGNTIYF.

This chain joins TRBV9 and TRBJ2-2, with 14 bases aligning to TRBD2. The CDR3 sequence is 16 residues long. Looked up from germline, CDR1 is SGDLS and CDR2 is YYNGEE. The ends lost 5 bases at V and 5 bases at J; junction bases unmatched: 5. The DNA for the CDR3 is TGTGCCAGCAGTGCGACTAGCGGGAGGGGAACCGGGGAGCTGTTTTTT. Its protein product is CASSATSGRGTGELFF.

The chain employs TRBV12-3 or TRBV12-4 and TRBJ1-1; 7 bases align to TRBD1. V trimming: 7 bases; J trimming: 8 bases; junction bases outside the gene matches: 16. The length of the CDR3 is 15 residues. The CDR3 is CASIQATGSRTEAFF. The CDR3 DNA reads as TGTGCCAGCATCCAGGCGACAGGGTCGAGGACGGAAGCTTTCTTT.

The chain couples TRBV2 to TRBJ1-2; weak D call: TRBD1 (5 bases). Germline CDR1 and CDR2: SNHLY and FYNNEI. Trimming stripped 9 bases from V and 9 bases from J, with 20 bases between. The CDR3 totals 13 residues. The CDR3 sequence is CASSDSAYGSYTF. DNA for the CDR3: TGTGCCAGTAGCGACAGCGCGTATGGAAGCTACACCTTC.

This clonotype was recorded a few times. The V call is TRBV12-3 or TRBV12-4, the J call TRBJ2-2; D remains unclear. There are 13 residues in the CDR3. Deletions cut 5 bases from V and 6 bases from J, with 10 bases between. CDR3 sequence reads: CASSPTLPGELFF. CDR3 DNA: TGTGCCAGCAGTCCAACCCTACCCGGGGAGCTGTTTTTT.

This clonotype has only a few counts. V usage is TRBV11-2 and J usage is TRBJ2-1; D gene uncertain. Germline CDR1 is SGHAT and CDR2 is FQNNGV. The CDR3 consists of 17 residues. The ends were cut back, 5 bases at V and 5 bases at J, with 22 bases in the middle. DNA for the CDR3: TGTGCCAGCAGCGCCGATATTCTGCGAGGTTGGGACAATGAGCAGTTCTTC. It translates to CASSADILRGWDNEQFF.